The 5 T cell receptor beta chains in this list originate from one sample, sequenced in a study of beta chain features in type 1 diabetes. Investigators reverse transcribed all isolated RNA, so they sequenced expressed TCRB transcripts. Produced via immunoSEQ multiplex PCR; TCRdb's table is partial and in-frame only. The sample lists some 900,000 clones, 15% to 20% occurring once. The sequenced sample was naive CD4+ T cells from blood. The receptors were gathered from a woman younger than 30 in good health.

This clone appeared a few times. This chain links TRBV12-2 with TRBJ1-5; the DNA was not compared with TRBD1, the D call given in the table. TRBV12-2 is recorded as a pseudogene. This CDR3 has 17 amino acids. The CDR3 DNA sequence: TGTGCAAGTCGCACTCGGACAGGGGCGAGAAGCAATCAGCCCCAGCATTTT. It encodes CASRTRTGARSNQPQHF.

The V and J genes are TRBV7-2 and TRBJ2-5; TRBD2 agrees at 11 bases. Germline assignment: CDR1 SGHTA and CDR2 FQGNSA. Trimming removed 8 bases from V and 5 bases from J; junction bases left unmatched: 16. CDR3 length: 17 amino acids. The CDR3 sequence: CASGLGVTSGSLETQYF. The CDR3 region has the DNA TGTGCCAGCGGGCTAGGGGTCACTAGCGGGAGTTTGGAGACCCAGTACTTC.

This clone has only a few counts. The genes are TRBV7-9 and TRBJ1-4, with D hard to call. Germline CDR1 SEHNR, CDR2 FQNEAQ (reference sequence). V shed 4 bases and J shed 3 bases, with 6 bases lying between them. The CDR3 covers 13 residues. CDR3 in DNA: TGTGCCAGCAGCTGGCTGCCTAATGAAAAACTGTTTTTT. Its translation is CASSWLPNEKLFF.

This chain joins TRBV7-3 and TRBJ2-1; maybe TRBD2 (5 bases). CDR1 and CDR2 (germline): SGHTA, FQGTGA. Trimming stripped 5 bases from V and 6 bases from J, with 11 bases between. The CDR3 consists of 13 residues. Here the CDR3 reads CASSTDSLNEQFF. The DNA for the CDR3 is TGTGCCAGCAGCACGGACTCCCTCAATGAGCAGTTCTTC.

There are a few counts of this clone. The rearrangement joins TRBV4-2 to TRBJ1-2, with D tentatively TRBD1 (6 bases). The V gene's germline CDR1 is LGHNA and CDR2 YNFKEQ. V was shortened by 5 bases and J by 5 bases, with 9 bases between the two germline ends. The CDR3 is 12 residues long. In DNA form, the CDR3 reads TGTGCCAGCAGCACTGGACAGTATGGCTACACCTTC. It codes for CASSTGQYGYTF.